Reported below is one T cell receptor beta chain. Germline loops: CDR1 KGHSH, CDR2 LQKENI. This CDR3 is built from 15 residues. The V and J ends lost 3 bases and 4 bases respectively, with 10 bases between them. This record comes from a study of blood T cell repertoires in COVID-19. Study as a whole: From the United States, Italy and Spain came samples of acute and convalescent COVID-19. Sources were T cells, B-cell-depleted T cells, or PBMCs; the material itself was cDNA or gDNA.

Here immunoSEQ multiplex PCR was the method, and the copy in TCRdb shows in-frame clones only, minus some. The sample lists roughly 39,000 clones, approximately 92% seen once, with about 10% in the top ten. The sequence derives from a young man with active or convalescent COVID-19. The specimen was peripheral blood. The chain joins TRBV18 to TRBJ1-6, with D possibly being TRBD1 (5 bases). The CDR3 loop reads CASSPRDGYNSPLHF. CDR3 in DNA: TGTGCCAGCTCACCGCGGGACGGTTATAATTCACCCCTCCACTTT.